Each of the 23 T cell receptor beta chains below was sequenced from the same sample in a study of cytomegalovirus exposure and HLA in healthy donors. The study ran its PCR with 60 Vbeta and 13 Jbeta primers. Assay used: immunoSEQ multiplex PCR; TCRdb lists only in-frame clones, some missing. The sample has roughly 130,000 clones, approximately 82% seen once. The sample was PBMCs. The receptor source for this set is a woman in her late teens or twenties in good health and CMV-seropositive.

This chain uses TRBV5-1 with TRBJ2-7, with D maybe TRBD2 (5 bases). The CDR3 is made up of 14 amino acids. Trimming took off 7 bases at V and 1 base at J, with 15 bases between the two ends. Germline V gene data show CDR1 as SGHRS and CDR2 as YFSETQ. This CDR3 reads CASEPTGGSYEQYF. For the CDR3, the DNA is TGCGCCAGCGAGCCGACCGGAGGTTCCTACGAGCAGTACTTC.

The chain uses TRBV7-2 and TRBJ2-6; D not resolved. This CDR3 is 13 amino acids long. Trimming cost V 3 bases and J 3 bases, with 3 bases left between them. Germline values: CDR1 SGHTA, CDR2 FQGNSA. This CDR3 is CASSFFGANVLTF. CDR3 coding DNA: TGTGCCAGCAGCTTCTTTGGGGCCAACGTCCTGACTTTC. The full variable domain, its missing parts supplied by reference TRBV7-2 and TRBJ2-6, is GAGVSQSPSNKVTEKGKDVELRCDPISGHTALYWYRQSLGQGLEFLIYFQGNSAPDKSGLPSDRFSAERTGGSVSTLTIQRTQQEDSAVYLCASSFFGANVLTFGAGSRLTVL.

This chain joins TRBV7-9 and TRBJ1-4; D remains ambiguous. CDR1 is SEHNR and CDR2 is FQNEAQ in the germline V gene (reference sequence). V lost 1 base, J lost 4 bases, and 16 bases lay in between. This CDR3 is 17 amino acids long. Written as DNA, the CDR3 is TGTGCCAGCAGCTTAGGTGCCTCAGGAACGGTTAATGAAAAACTGTTTTTT. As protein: CASSLGASGTVNEKLFF.

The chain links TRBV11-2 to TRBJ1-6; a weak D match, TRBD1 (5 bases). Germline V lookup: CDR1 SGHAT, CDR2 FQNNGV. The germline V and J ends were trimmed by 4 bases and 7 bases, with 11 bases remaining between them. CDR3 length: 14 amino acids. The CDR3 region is CASSSGLGNSPLHF. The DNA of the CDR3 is TGTGCCAGCAGCTCAGGGTTAGGGAATTCACCCCTCCACTTT.

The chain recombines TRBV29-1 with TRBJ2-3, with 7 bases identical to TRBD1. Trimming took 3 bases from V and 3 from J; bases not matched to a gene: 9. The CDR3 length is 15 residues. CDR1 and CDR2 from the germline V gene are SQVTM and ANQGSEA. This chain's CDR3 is CSVDQGQASTDTQYF. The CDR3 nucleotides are TGCAGCGTTGATCAAGGACAGGCCTCAACAGATACGCAGTATTTT.

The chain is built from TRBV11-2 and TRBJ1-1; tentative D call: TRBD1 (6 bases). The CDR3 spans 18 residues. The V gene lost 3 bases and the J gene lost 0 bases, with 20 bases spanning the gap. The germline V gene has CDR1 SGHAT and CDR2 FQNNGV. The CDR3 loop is CASSFSALQGPMNTEAFF. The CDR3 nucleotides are TGTGCCAGCAGCTTTTCGGCTCTACAGGGACCCATGAACACTGAAGCTTTCTTT.

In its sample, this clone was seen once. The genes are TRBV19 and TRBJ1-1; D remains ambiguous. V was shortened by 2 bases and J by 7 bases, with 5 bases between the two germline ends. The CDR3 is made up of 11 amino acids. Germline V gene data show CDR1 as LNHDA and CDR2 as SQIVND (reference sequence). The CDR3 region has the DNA TGTGCCAGTAGTATACGGGGTGAAGCTTTCTTT. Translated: CASSIRGEAFF.

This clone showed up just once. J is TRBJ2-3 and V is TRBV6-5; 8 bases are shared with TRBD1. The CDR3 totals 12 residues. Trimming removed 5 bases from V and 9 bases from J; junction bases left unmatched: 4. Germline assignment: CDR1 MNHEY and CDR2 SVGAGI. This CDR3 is CASSRQGATQYF. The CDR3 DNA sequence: TGTGCCAGCAGTCGCCAGGGGGCCACGCAGTATTTT.

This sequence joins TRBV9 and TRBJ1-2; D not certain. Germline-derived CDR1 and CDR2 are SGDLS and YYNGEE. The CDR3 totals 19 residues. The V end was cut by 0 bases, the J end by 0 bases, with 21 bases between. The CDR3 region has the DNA TGTGCCAGCAGCGTAGAAGAGGTGCCACTCCTCCCAGCTAACTATGGCTACACCTTC. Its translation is CASSVEEVPLLPANYGYTF.

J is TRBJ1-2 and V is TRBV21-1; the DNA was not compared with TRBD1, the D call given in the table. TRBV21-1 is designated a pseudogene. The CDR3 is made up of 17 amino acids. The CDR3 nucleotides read TGTGCCAGCAGCAAAAAAGCCGGGGGACAGTCCCTCTATGGCTACACCTTC. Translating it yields CASSKKAGGQSLYGYTF.

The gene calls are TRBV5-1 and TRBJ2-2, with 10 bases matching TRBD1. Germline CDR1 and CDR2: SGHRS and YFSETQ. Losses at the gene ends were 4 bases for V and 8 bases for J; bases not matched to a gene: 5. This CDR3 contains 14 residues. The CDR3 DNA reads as TGCGCCAGCAGCCCGGGACAGGGGCAGGGGGAGCTGTTTTTT. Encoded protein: CASSPGQGQGELFF.

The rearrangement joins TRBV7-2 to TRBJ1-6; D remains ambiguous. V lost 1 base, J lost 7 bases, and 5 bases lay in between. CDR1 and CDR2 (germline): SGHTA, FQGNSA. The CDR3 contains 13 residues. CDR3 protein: CASSLGANSPLHF. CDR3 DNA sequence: TGTGCCAGCAGCTTAGGAGCCAATTCACCCCTCCACTTT.

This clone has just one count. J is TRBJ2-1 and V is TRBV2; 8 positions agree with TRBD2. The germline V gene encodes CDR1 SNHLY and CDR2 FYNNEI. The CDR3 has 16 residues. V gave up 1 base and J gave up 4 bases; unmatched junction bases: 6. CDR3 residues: CASSEGGGRAYNEQFF. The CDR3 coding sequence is TGTGCCAGCAGTGAAGGCGGGGGGAGGGCTTACAATGAGCAGTTCTTC.

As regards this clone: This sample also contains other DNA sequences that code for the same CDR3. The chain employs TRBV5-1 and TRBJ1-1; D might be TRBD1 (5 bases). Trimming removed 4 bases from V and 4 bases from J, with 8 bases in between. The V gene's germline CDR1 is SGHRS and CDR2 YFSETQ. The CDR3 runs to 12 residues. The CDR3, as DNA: TGCGCCAGCAGCCCGGGGGGCACTGAAGCTTTCTTT. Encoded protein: CASSPGGTEAFF.

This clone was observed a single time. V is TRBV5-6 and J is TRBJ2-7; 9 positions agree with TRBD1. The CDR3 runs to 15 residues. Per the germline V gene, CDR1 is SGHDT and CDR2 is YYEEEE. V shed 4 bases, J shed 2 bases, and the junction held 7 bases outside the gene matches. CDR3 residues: CASSLTGTGTYEQYF. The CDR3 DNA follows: TGTGCCAGCAGCCTAACCGGGACAGGGACCTACGAGCAGTACTTC.

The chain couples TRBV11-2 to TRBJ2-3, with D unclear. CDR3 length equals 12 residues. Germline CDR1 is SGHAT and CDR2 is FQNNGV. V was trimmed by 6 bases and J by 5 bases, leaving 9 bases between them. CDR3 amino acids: CASRTSLDTQYF. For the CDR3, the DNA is TGTGCCAGCAGGACTTCTCTAGATACGCAGTATTTT.

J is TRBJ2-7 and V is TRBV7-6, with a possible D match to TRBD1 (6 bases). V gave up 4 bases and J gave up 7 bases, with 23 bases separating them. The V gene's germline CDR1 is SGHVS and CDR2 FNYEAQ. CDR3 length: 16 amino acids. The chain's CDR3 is CASSSPADRSPGEQYF. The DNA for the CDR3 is TGTGCCAGCAGCTCCCCCGCCGACAGGTCTCCGGGGGAGCAGTACTTC.

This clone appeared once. As DNA, the CDR3 is TGTGCCAGCAGTTACTCCATTGCCTACGAGCAGTACTTC. Protein sequence: CASSYSIAYEQYF. The chain carries TRBV6-5 and TRBJ2-7; no reliable D call. CDR3 length equals 13 residues. V was clipped by 0 bases and J by 2 bases, with 5 bases between them. Germline V gene sequence: CDR1 MNHEY, CDR2 SVGAGI.

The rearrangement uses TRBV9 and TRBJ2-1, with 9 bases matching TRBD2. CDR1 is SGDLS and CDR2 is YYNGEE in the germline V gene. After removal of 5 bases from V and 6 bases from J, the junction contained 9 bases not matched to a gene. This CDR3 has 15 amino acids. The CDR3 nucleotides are TGTGCCAGCAGGGGGGGGGCTAGCGGGGCCAATGAGCAGTTCTTC. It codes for CASRGGASGANEQFF.

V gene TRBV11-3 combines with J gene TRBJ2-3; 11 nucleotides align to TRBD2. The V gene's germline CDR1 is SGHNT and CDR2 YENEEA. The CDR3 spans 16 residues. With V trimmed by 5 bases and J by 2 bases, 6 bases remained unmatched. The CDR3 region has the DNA TGTGCCAGCAGCGCCCGACTAGCGGGGAACACAGATACGCAGTATTTT. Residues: CASSARLAGNTDTQYF.

The CDR3 reads CASSLPGRYGYTF. In nucleotides, the CDR3 is TGTGCCAGCAGCTTACCAGGGCGCTATGGCTACACCTTC. The chain links TRBV7-2 to TRBJ1-2; D perhaps matches TRBD1 (5 bases). The CDR3 runs 13 residues. CDR1 is SGHTA, CDR2 FQGNSA, per germline. V gave up 2 bases and J gave up 4 bases, with 8 bases separating them.

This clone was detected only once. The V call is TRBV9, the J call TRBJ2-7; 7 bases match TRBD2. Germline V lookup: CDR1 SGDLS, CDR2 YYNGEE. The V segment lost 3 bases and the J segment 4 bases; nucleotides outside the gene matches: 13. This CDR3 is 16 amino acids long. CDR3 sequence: CASSGLAGTTIYEQYF. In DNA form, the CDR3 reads TGTGCCAGCAGCGGACTTGCCGGGACTACAATTTACGAGCAGTACTTC.

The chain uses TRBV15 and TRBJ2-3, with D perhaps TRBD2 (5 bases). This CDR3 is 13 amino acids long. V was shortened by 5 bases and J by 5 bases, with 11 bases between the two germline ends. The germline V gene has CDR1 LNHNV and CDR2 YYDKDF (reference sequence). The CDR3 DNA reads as TGTGCCACCAGCGGAACACTAGGAGATACGCAGTATTTT. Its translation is CATSGTLGDTQYF.